The 17 T cell receptor beta chains in this list originate from one sample, sequenced in a study of shared clonotypes between healthy human individuals. Clones were sequenced by immunoSEQ multiplex PCR, and TCRdb holds only the in-frame ones, with some missing. The profile shows some 2,500,000 clones, just under 95% of them singletons. The sequenced sample consisted of naive CD4+ T cells from PBMCs. Subset: CD45RA+ positively selected. The receptors were gathered from a man aged 18 to 29 in good health. Some clones in this sample may be carry-over from other donors' samples.

The chain carries TRBV4-1 and TRBJ2-2, with 9 bases lining up with TRBD1. The CDR3 runs 16 residues. Germline lookup yields CDR1 MGHRA and CDR2 YSYEKL. The trim removed 0 bases at V and 3 bases at J, leaving 2 bases unmatched. The CDR3 coding sequence is TGCGCCAGCAGCCAAGATGGGACAGGGCACACCGGGGAGCTGTTTTTT. This encodes CASSQDGTGHTGELFF.

The chain uses TRBV27 and TRBJ1-5, with 7 bases that match TRBD1. V gave up 5 bases and J gave up 4 bases; unmatched junction bases: 5. Per germline, CDR1 MNHEY and CDR2 SMNVEV (reference sequence). The CDR3 sequence is 14 residues long. The CDR3 sequence: CASSAYRGNQPQHF. DNA for the CDR3: TGTGCCAGCAGTGCCTACAGGGGTAATCAGCCCCAGCATTTT.

This sequence joins TRBV18 and TRBJ1-2; 7 nucleotides line up with TRBD1. The CDR3 extends over 16 amino acids. Germline CDR1 and CDR2: KGHSH and LQKENI. After removal of 3 bases from V and 7 bases from J, the junction contained 14 bases not matched to a gene. In nucleotides, the CDR3 is TGTGCCAGCTCACCGGGACAGAGGGCCGTGAAGTCTGGCTACACCTTC. Residues: CASSPGQRAVKSGYTF.

V and J are TRBV5-6 and TRBJ2-7; 7 bases fit TRBD1. With V trimmed by 4 bases and J by 2 bases, 6 bases remained unmatched. The germline gives CDR1 SGHDT, CDR2 YYEEEE. The CDR3 runs 14 residues. CDR3 in amino acids: CASSTGQAPYEQYF. The CDR3 coding sequence is TGTGCCAGCAGCACCGGACAGGCACCCTACGAGCAGTACTTC.

The chain joins TRBV11-2 to TRBJ2-3, with D possibly being TRBD1 or TRBD2 (5 bases each). Germline V CDR1 and CDR2: SGHAT, FQNNGV. CDR3 length: 15 amino acids. Trimming left V 5 bases short and J 1 base short, with 13 bases between. CDR3: CASSTEAGRTDTQYF. The DNA of the CDR3 is TGTGCCAGCAGCACGGAGGCAGGGCGCACAGATACGCAGTATTTT.

Worth noting for this clone: This sample also contains other DNA sequences that code for the same CDR3. The chain has TRBV20-1 and TRBJ2-7; no firm D call. V was cut by 0 bases and J by 7 bases, with 7 bases left in between. CDR3 length: 11 amino acids. In germline, CDR1 is DFQATT, CDR2 SNEGSKA (reference sequence). This CDR3 reads CSARDLGEQYF. Here the CDR3 DNA reads TGCAGTGCTAGAGATCTGGGGGAGCAGTACTTC.

The V call is TRBV7-2, the J call TRBJ2-1; D call uncertain. CDR1 and CDR2 (germline): SGHTA, FQGNSA. The V end lost 1 base, the J end lost 8 bases, and 12 bases lay between the germline ends. This CDR3 has 14 residues. The CDR3 DNA follows: TGTGCCAGCAGCTTAGTGGCTAGTTCCCATGAGCAGTTCTTC. This sequence encodes CASSLVASSHEQFF.

The rearrangement uses TRBV7-9 and TRBJ2-7, with 8 bases that match TRBD1. This CDR3 is 14 amino acids long. Germline-derived CDR1 and CDR2 are SEHNR and FQNEAQ (reference sequence). V dropped 5 bases and J dropped 3; count of bases not matched to a gene: 6. The CDR3 DNA reads as TGTGCCAGCAGCCCGCAGGGACAGGACTACGAGCAGTACTTC. Translation gives CASSPQGQDYEQYF.

The V call is TRBV29-1, the J call TRBJ2-1; TRBD2 aligns across 11 bases. The CDR3 totals 14 residues. Germline V CDR1 and CDR2: SQVTM, ANQGSEA. The V segment lost 6 bases and the J segment 7 bases; nucleotides outside the gene matches: 8. The CDR3 sequence is CSVVTSGSTNEQFF. Here the CDR3 DNA reads TGCAGCGTCGTCACTAGCGGGAGTACTAATGAGCAGTTCTTC.

The chain is built from TRBV6-5 and TRBJ1-5; possible D gene TRBD1, 5 bases. There are 12 residues in the CDR3. The V and J ends lost 10 bases and 4 bases respectively, with 11 bases between them. The germline V gene has CDR1 MNHEY and CDR2 SVGAGI. The CDR3 nucleotides read TGTGCCACCTCCCAGGGTAATCAGCCCCAGCATTTT. This encodes CATSQGNQPQHF.

The genes are TRBV5-4 and TRBJ2-6; 11 nucleotides match TRBD1. The V and J ends lost 0 bases and 7 bases, in that order; junction bases with no gene match: 9. Germline CDR1 SGHNT, CDR2 YYREEE (reference sequence). This CDR3 comprises 18 residues. CDR3 loop: CASSLGGTGGAVANVLTF. The DNA for the CDR3 is TGTGCCAGCAGCTTGGGCGGGACAGGGGGGGCGGTAGCCAACGTCCTGACTTTC. Full variable domain (remainder filled in from reference TRBV5-4 and TRBJ2-6): ETGVTQSPTHLIKTRGQQVTLRCSSQSGHNTVSWYQQALGQGPQFIFQYYREEENGRGNFPPRFSGLQFPNYSSELNVNALELDDSALYLCASSLGGTGGAVANVLTFGAGSRLTVL.

This clone occurred once. The J gene is TRBJ2-1, the V gene TRBV7-3, with 12 bases aligning to TRBD2. Per the germline V gene, CDR1 is SGHTA and CDR2 is FQGTGA. V shed 0 bases, J shed 6 bases, and the junction held 9 bases outside the gene matches. The CDR3 extends over 18 amino acids. DNA for the CDR3: TGTGCCAGCAGCTTAACGCGGCTAGCGGGAGGGATCTCCAATGAGCAGTTCTTC. This sequence encodes CASSLTRLAGGISNEQFF.

This chain connects TRBV4-1 to TRBJ1-2; 7 nucleotides align to TRBD1. CDR1 MGHRA and CDR2 YSYEKL come from the germline V gene. The J segment lost 0 bases and the V segment lost 2 bases, leaving 3 bases of the junction unmatched. CDR3 length equals 15 residues. The CDR3 DNA reads TGCGCCAGCAGCCAATCGGGACAGCCTAACTATGGCTACACCTTC. Translated: CASSQSGQPNYGYTF.

This clone was counted a single time. The chain employs TRBV14 and TRBJ2-3, with D perhaps TRBD2 (5 bases). CDR1 and CDR2 from the germline V gene are SGHDN and FVKESK. There are 11 residues in the CDR3. The V gene lost 5 bases and the J gene lost 6 bases, with 6 bases spanning the gap. CDR3 sequence (DNA): TGTGCCAGCAGCTCGGGGGATACGCAGTATTTT. It encodes CASSSGDTQYF.

As to this clone: Other nucleotide sequences from this sample produce the same CDR3. V usage is TRBV7-9 and J usage is TRBJ1-5, with TRBD1 matching 9 bases. This CDR3 has 14 amino acids. Losses at the gene ends were 6 bases for V and 6 bases for J; bases not matched to a gene: 6. The germline CDR1 and CDR2 sequences are SEHNR and FQNEAQ (reference sequence). The CDR3 nucleotides read TGTGCCAGCAGTCCCACAGGGGGCGGTCAGCCCCAGCATTTT. This codes for CASSPTGGGQPQHF.

This clone turned up a few times. This sequence joins TRBV19 and TRBJ1-4; D gene ambiguous. The CDR3 consists of 13 residues. Germline V CDR1 and CDR2: LNHDA, SQIVND (reference sequence). V gave up 6 bases and J gave up 10 bases, with 15 bases separating them. In DNA, the CDR3 is TGTGCCAGTAGGGGCATAGGGTTAGGAAAACTGTTTTTT. It is translated as CASRGIGLGKLFF.

The chain couples TRBV30 to TRBJ2-7; tentatively, D is TRBD1 (5 bases). Trimming cost V 0 bases and J 3 bases, with 12 bases left between them. Germline loops: CDR1 GTSNPN, CDR2 SVGIG (reference sequence). This CDR3 has 14 residues. CDR3 bases: TGTGCCTGGAGTGTAACAGGTTCTCTCTACGAGCAGTACTTC. Translated, it gives CAWSVTGSLYEQYF.